A single sample gave rise to the 25 T cell receptor beta chains below, sequenced in a study of blood T cell repertoires in COVID-19 (dated by TCRdb to 2020 to 2022). Receptor libraries were prepared by the immunoSEQ multiplex PCR assay. TCRdb stores this immuneACCESS table with in-frame sequences only. Part of the clones is absent; in the studies checked, under half of the shortfall reflects unresolved V genes, and no reason is known for the rest. For this sample the table gives 200,000 to 250,000 clones, of which about nine tenths were detected only once. Under 3.5% of the sample is taken by the ten largest. The source material was peripheral blood. The receptors were sampled from a man aged 30 to 39 with COVID-19, enrolled during active disease.

This clone was picked up a small number of times. This sample also contains other DNA sequences that code for the same CDR3. The V call is TRBV5-4, the J call TRBJ1-2; D not resolved. CDR3 length: 13 residues. The V end was cut by 0 bases, the J end by 2 bases, with 5 bases between. Germline CDR1 and CDR2: SGHNT and YYREEE (reference sequence). The CDR3: CASSLAVNYGYTF. CDR3 DNA sequence: TGTGCCAGCAGCTTGGCAGTGAACTATGGCTACACCTTC.

The chain employs TRBV28 and TRBJ2-1, with D possibly TRBD2 on 6 matching bases. V was clipped by 3 bases and J by 1 base, with 13 bases between them. The CDR3 is 16 amino acids. The germline gives CDR1 MDHEN, CDR2 SYDVKM. This chain's CDR3 is CASSLEGQASYNEQFF. CDR3 DNA sequence: TGTGCCAGCAGTTTGGAGGGGCAGGCGTCCTACAATGAGCAGTTCTTC.

The J gene is TRBJ1-4, the V gene TRBV4-3; tentatively, D is TRBD1 (5 bases). V was shortened by 0 bases and J by 7 bases, with 15 bases between the two germline ends. The CDR3 is 16 amino acids. Germline V gives CDR1 LGHNA, CDR2 YSLEER. The DNA for the CDR3 is TGCGCCAGCAGCCAAGATGGGGGGGGAAAGGGTGAAAAACTGTTTTTT. Its protein is CASSQDGGGKGEKLFF.

This chain links TRBV10-3 with TRBJ2-7, with 9 bases lining up with TRBD2. This CDR3 comprises 17 residues. Germline CDR1 is ENHRY and CDR2 is SYGVKD. Losses at the gene ends were 4 bases for V and 1 base for J; bases not matched to a gene: 11. The CDR3 spells CAISAVASGIRSYEQYF. In DNA, the CDR3 is TGTGCCATCAGTGCGGTGGCTAGCGGGATCCGATCCTACGAGCAGTACTTC.

Many counts were recorded for this clone. The chain is built from TRBV28 and TRBJ2-7, with TRBD1 matching 10 bases. Germline V gene sequence: CDR1 MDHEN, CDR2 SYDVKM. CDR3 length: 15 residues. V shed 6 bases and J 4 bases; nucleotides not matched to a gene: 9. CDR3 in DNA: TGTGCCAGCAGACCTGGGACAGGGGTTCCTTACGAGCAGTACTTC. It yields the protein CASRPGTGVPYEQYF.

The chain is built from TRBV24-1 and TRBJ2-7; D remains ambiguous. The CDR3 runs 15 residues. CDR1 and CDR2 from the germline V gene are KGHDR and SFDVKD. The V and J ends lost 6 bases and 5 bases respectively, with 19 bases between them. In nucleotides, the CDR3 is TGTGCCACCAGTTTTGCAGGCGCTTGTCGAGACGAGCAGTACTTC. This sequence encodes CATSFAGACRDEQYF.

This chain uses TRBV6-2 or TRBV6-3 with TRBJ2-2; D might be TRBD2 (7 bases). Per the germline V gene, CDR1 is MNHEY and CDR2 is SVGEGT. V gave up 2 bases and J gave up 0 bases, with 10 bases separating them. The CDR3 sequence is 16 residues long. The DNA for the CDR3 is TGTGCCAGCAGTTACGGGGGGGGGCCGAACACCGGGGAGCTGTTTTTT. It specifies CASSYGGGPNTGELFF.

This clone came up once. The chain couples TRBV5-6 to TRBJ1-1, with 8 bases that match TRBD1. In germline, CDR1 is SGHDT, CDR2 YYEEEE. This CDR3 is built from 16 residues. With V trimmed by 0 bases and J by 2 bases, 6 bases remained unmatched. CDR3 loop: CASSLDRGALNTEAFF. The CDR3 DNA sequence: TGTGCCAGCAGCTTGGACAGGGGGGCCCTCAACACTGAAGCTTTCTTT. Using reference TRBV5-6 and TRBJ1-1 for the parts outside the CDR3, the full variable domain is DAGVTQSPTHLIKTRGQQVTLRCSPKSGHDTVSWYQQALGQGPQFIFQYYEEEERQRGNFPDRFSGHQFPNYSSELNVNALLLGDSALYLCASSLDRGALNTEAFFGQGTRLTVV.

The rearrangement links TRBV4-3 to TRBJ2-1; D may be TRBD2 (6 bases). Germline V gene sequence: CDR1 LGHNA, CDR2 YSLEER. This CDR3 is 18 amino acids long. Trimming shortened V by 3 bases and J by 0 bases, and 18 bases separated the two germline ends. This CDR3 reads CASSQLPGLRSSYNEQFF. The CDR3 DNA follows: TGCGCCAGCAGCCAGCTCCCGGGACTGCGATCCTCCTACAATGAGCAGTTCTTC.

The table lists this clone with a count of one. The rearrangement uses TRBV10-3 and TRBJ1-3, with D unclear. This CDR3 is built from 14 residues. Germline-derived CDR1 and CDR2 are ENHRY and SYGVKD. V dropped 10 bases and J dropped 0 bases, with 13 bases sitting between them. CDR3 sequence (DNA): TGTGCCAGCTTGGACGGGAGCTCTGGAAACACCATATATTTT. It yields the protein CASLDGSSGNTIYF.

Of note for this clone: Relative to the germline gene, one junction end is altered; a read error may explain this. The chain is built from TRBV24-1 and TRBJ1-2, with 7 nucleotides matching TRBD1. CDR3 length: 11 amino acids. Germline CDR1 KGHDR, CDR2 SFDVKD. The chain's CDR3 is CATSDLQQGTF. The CDR3, as DNA: TGTGCCACCAGTGATTTGCAACAGGGGACATTC.

This chain joins TRBV27 and TRBJ2-3, with D possibly being TRBD1 (5 bases). The germline V gene encodes CDR1 MNHEY and CDR2 SMNVEV (reference sequence). V was cut by 2 bases and J by 2 bases, with 11 bases left in between. There are 15 residues in the CDR3. The CDR3 region is CASSLRGQNTDTQYF. CDR3 bases: TGTGCCAGCAGTTTAAGGGGTCAGAACACAGATACGCAGTATTTT.

V is TRBV4-3 and J is TRBJ2-1; perhaps TRBD1 as D (5 bases). Trimming took off 0 bases at V and 5 bases at J, with 20 bases between the two ends. Per germline, CDR1 LGHNA and CDR2 YSLEER. The CDR3 extends over 18 amino acids. CDR3 loop: CASSQDPPRVPWDNEQFF. Written as DNA, the CDR3 is TGCGCCAGCAGCCAAGATCCCCCCAGGGTCCCCTGGGACAATGAGCAGTTCTTC.

This rearrangement joins TRBV15 to TRBJ1-4; 9 positions agree with TRBD1. With 9 bases clipped from V and 6 bases from J, the junction kept 5 bases outside the gene matches. The CDR3 contains 13 residues. Germline assignment: CDR1 LNHNV and CDR2 YYDKDF (reference sequence). CDR3 loop: CATNRGRDEKLFF. The CDR3, as DNA: TGTGCCACTAACAGGGGGCGCGATGAAAAACTGTTTTTT.

This chain joins TRBV5-6 and TRBJ2-2; a weak D match, TRBD1 (6 bases). The V gene lost 0 bases and the J gene lost 1 base, with 7 bases spanning the gap. This CDR3 contains 15 residues. Germline CDR1 reads SGHDT; CDR2 reads YYEEEE. CDR3: CASSLVQGNTGELFF. The CDR3, as DNA: TGTGCCAGCAGCTTGGTACAGGGGAACACCGGGGAGCTGTTTTTT.

In its sample, this clone was seen once. J is TRBJ2-7 and V is TRBV6-6; 7 bases are a match to TRBD1. V shed 4 bases, J shed 2 bases, and the junction held 8 bases outside the gene matches. In germline, CDR1 is MNHNY, CDR2 SVGAGI (reference sequence). The CDR3 is 15 residues long. CDR3 region: CASSFTGTVTYEQYF. The CDR3 region has the DNA TGTGCCAGCAGTTTTACCGGGACAGTCACCTACGAGCAGTACTTC.

The chain couples TRBV5-1 to TRBJ2-2; the match to TRBD2 covers 8 bases. J lost 6 bases, V lost 5 bases, and 12 bases had no gene match. The CDR3 sequence is 16 residues long. The germline V gene has CDR1 SGHRS and CDR2 YFSETQ. The CDR3: CASRSTGTSLSGELFF. The DNA for the CDR3 is TGCGCCAGCAGGTCCACCGGGACTAGTCTTTCCGGGGAGCTGTTTTTT.

On this clone: The sample has other DNA sequences that encode this CDR3 too. J is TRBJ2-2 and V is TRBV4-2; unclear D gene. Germline V lookup: CDR1 LGHNA, CDR2 YNFKEQ. The CDR3 contains 15 residues. Deletions cut 4 bases from V and 5 bases from J, with 14 bases between. The CDR3 is CASSRLAGDTGELFF. The CDR3 nucleotides read TGTGCCAGCAGCCGGCTGGCAGGCGATACCGGGGAGCTGTTTTTT.

The chain combines TRBV15 with TRBJ1-3, with TRBD1 as a possible D gene (6 bases). V was trimmed by 1 base and J by 1 base, leaving 8 bases between them. The length of the CDR3 is 15 residues. Germline V gives CDR1 LNHNV, CDR2 YYDKDF (reference sequence). The CDR3 spells CATSRGTGSGNTIYF. Written as DNA, the CDR3 is TGTGCCACCAGCAGAGGTACAGGGTCTGGAAACACCATATATTTT.

This chain uses TRBV30 with TRBJ1-5, with TRBD1 identical over 10 bases. Germline V gives CDR1 GTSNPN, CDR2 SVGIG (reference sequence). V was clipped by 2 bases and J by 5 bases; unmatched bases: 12. This CDR3 is built from 17 residues. The CDR3 spells CAWSRTPGTGVDQPQHF. The DNA of the CDR3 is TGTGCCTGGAGTAGAACTCCCGGGACAGGGGTTGATCAGCCCCAGCATTTT.

This clone was recorded only once. J is TRBJ2-3 and V is TRBV25-1, with 8 bases that match TRBD2. V shed 2 bases and J 2 bases; nucleotides not matched to a gene: 6. The CDR3 runs 16 residues. The germline gives CDR1 MGHDK, CDR2 SYGVNS. CDR3 in amino acids: CASSEQGGRHTDTQYF. In DNA, the CDR3 is TGTGCCAGCAGTGAACAAGGCGGGAGGCACACAGATACGCAGTATTTT.

The rearrangement joins TRBV18 to TRBJ2-7, with D tentatively TRBD2 (5 bases). CDR3 size: 16 residues. V gave up 4 bases and J gave up 1 base, with 17 bases separating them. Germline assignment: CDR1 KGHSH and CDR2 LQKENI. The CDR3 sequence: CASSLGAGFGSYEQYF. CDR3 coding DNA: TGTGCCAGCTCACTGGGTGCGGGTTTCGGATCCTACGAGCAGTACTTC.

This sequence joins TRBV5-5 and TRBJ2-7, with 7 bases fitting TRBD1. The CDR3 loop spans 14 amino acids. The trim removed 2 bases at V and 3 bases at J, leaving 5 bases unmatched. Germline CDR1 reads SGHKS; CDR2 reads YYEKEE (reference sequence). CDR3 loop: CASSFTGTVYEQYF. Here the CDR3 DNA reads TGTGCCAGCAGCTTCACCGGGACAGTCTACGAGCAGTACTTC. The full variable domain, its missing parts supplied by reference TRBV5-5 and TRBJ2-7, is DAGVTQSPTHLIKTRGQQVTLRCSPISGHKSVSWYQQVLGQGPQFIFQYYEKEERGRGNFPDRFSARQFPNYSSELNVNALLLGDSALYLCASSFTGTVYEQYFGPGTRLTVT.

The chain is built from TRBV27 and TRBJ2-3, with 9 bases fitting TRBD2. Looked up from germline, CDR1 is MNHEY and CDR2 is SMNVEV (reference sequence). With V trimmed by 0 bases and J by 6 bases, 7 bases remained unmatched. The CDR3 contains 16 residues. The CDR3 DNA is TGTGCCAGCAGTTTATCGAACGGGGGACTAGCCGATACGCAGTATTTT. It specifies CASSLSNGGLADTQYF.

The V call is TRBV27, the J call TRBJ1-2, with TRBD1 identical over 11 bases. This CDR3 has 17 residues. The V gene end was trimmed by 5 bases and the J gene end by 4 bases; junction bases not matched to a gene: 12. Looked up from germline, CDR1 is MNHEY and CDR2 is SMNVEV (reference sequence). CDR3 loop: CASSQGTGGAGAYGYTF. The CDR3 region has the DNA TGTGCCAGCAGTCAAGGGACAGGGGGGGCCGGAGCCTATGGCTACACCTTC.